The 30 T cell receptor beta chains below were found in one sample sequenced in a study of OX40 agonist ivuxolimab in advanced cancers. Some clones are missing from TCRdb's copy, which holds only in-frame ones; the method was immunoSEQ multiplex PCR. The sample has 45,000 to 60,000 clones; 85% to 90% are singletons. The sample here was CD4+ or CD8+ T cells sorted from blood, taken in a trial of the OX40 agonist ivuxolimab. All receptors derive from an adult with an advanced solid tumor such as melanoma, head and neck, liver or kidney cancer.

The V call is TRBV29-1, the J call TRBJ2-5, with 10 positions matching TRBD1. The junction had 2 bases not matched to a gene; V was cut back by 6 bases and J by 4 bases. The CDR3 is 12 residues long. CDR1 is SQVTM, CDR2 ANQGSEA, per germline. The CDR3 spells CSVDRGRETQYF. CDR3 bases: TGCAGCGTAGACAGGGGGCGAGAGACCCAGTACTTC.

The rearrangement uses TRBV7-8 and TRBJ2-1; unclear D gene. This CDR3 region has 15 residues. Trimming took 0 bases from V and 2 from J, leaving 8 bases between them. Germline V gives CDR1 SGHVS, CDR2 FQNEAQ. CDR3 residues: CASSLALPPYNEQFF. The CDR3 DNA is TGTGCCAGCAGCTTAGCATTGCCCCCCTACAATGAGCAGTTCTTC. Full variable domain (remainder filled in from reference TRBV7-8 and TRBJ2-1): GAGVSQSPRYKVAKRGQDVALRCDPISGHVSLFWYQQALGQGPEFLTYFQNEAQLDKSGLPSDRFFAERPEGSVSTLKIQRTQQEDSAVYLCASSLALPPYNEQFFGPGTRLTVL.

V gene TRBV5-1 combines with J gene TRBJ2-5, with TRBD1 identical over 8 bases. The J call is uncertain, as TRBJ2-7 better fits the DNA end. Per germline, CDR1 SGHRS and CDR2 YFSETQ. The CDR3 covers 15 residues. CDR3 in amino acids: CASSSRGRVGYEQYF. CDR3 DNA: TGCGCCAGCAGCAGCAGGGGGCGCGTCGGCTACGAGCAGTACTTC.

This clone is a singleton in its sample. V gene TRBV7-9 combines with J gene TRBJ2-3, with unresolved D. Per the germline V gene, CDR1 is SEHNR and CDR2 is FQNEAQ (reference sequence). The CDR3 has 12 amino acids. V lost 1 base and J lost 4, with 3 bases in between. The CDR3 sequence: CASSLVPDTQYF. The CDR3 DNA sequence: TGTGCCAGCAGCTTAGTCCCAGATACGCAGTATTTT.

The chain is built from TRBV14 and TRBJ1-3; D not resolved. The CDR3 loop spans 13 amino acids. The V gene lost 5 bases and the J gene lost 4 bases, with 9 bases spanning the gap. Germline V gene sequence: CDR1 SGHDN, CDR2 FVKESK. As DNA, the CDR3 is TGTGCCAGCAGCTGGCCGCAGGGAAACACCATATATTTT. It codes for CASSWPQGNTIYF. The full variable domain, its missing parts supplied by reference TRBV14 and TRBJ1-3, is EAGVTQFPSHSVIEKGQTVTLRCDPISGHDNLYWYRRVMGKEIKFLLHFVKESKQDESGMPNNRFLAERTGGTYSTLKVQPAELEDSGVYFCASSWPQGNTIYFGEGSWLTVV.

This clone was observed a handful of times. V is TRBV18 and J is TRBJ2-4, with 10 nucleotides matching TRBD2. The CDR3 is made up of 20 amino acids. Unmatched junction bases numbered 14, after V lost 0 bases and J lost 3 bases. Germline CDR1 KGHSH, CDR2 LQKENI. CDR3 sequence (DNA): TGTGCCAGCTCACCACCAATGGCTAGCGGGAGCTGGGGGGACAAAAACATTCAGTACTTC. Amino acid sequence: CASSPPMASGSWGDKNIQYF.

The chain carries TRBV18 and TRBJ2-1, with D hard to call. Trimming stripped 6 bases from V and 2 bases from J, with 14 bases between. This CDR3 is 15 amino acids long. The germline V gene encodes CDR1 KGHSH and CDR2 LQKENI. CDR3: CASSRSRSTYNEQFF. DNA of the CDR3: TGTGCCAGCTCCCGTTCGCGGAGTACCTACAATGAGCAGTTCTTC.

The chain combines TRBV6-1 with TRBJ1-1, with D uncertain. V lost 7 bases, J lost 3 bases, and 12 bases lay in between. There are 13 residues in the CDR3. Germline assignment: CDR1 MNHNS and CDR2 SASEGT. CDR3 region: CASKEQRDTEAFF. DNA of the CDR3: TGTGCCAGCAAGGAACAGAGGGACACTGAAGCTTTCTTT.

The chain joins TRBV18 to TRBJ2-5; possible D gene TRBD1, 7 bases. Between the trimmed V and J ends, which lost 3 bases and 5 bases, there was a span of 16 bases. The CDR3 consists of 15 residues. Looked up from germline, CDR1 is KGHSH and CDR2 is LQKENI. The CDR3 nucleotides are TGTGCCAGCTCACCTCAGGAGGGGGCGTTGGAGACCCAGTACTTC. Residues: CASSPQEGALETQYF.

The CDR3 nucleotides read TGTGCCACCAGCAGTCACAGGGGCGCTGAAGCTTTCTTT. This translates into CATSSHRGAEAFF. The chain is built from TRBV15 and TRBJ1-1; 7 bases align to TRBD1. Germline-derived CDR1 and CDR2 are LNHNV and YYDKDF (reference sequence). The CDR3 extends over 13 amino acids. V shed 3 bases and J 6 bases; nucleotides not matched to a gene: 4. Full variable domain (remainder filled in from reference TRBV15 and TRBJ1-1): DAMVIQNPRYQVTQFGKPVTLSCSQTLNHNVMYWYQQKSSQAPKLLFHYYDKDFNNEADTPDNFQSRRPNTSFCFLDIRSPGLGDTAMYLCATSSHRGAEAFFGQGTRLTVV.

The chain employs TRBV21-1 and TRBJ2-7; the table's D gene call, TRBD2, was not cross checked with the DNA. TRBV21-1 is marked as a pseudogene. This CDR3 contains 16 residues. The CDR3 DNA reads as TGTGCCAGCAGCAGTAGGGGACTAGCGGGAGTCTACGAGCAGTACTTC. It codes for CASSSRGLAGVYEQYF.

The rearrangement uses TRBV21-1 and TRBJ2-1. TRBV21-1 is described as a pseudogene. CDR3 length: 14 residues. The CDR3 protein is CASSTRAPHNEQFF. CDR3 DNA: TGTGCCAGCAGCACCCGGGCCCCTCACAATGAGCAGTTCTTC.

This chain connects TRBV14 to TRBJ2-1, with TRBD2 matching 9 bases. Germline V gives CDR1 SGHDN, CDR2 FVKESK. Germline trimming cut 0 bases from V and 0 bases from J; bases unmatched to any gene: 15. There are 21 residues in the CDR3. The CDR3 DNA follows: TGTGCCAGCAGCCAAGATTGGGGACTAGCTAATCTTCAAAGCTCCTACAATGAGCAGTTCTTC. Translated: CASSQDWGLANLQSSYNEQFF.

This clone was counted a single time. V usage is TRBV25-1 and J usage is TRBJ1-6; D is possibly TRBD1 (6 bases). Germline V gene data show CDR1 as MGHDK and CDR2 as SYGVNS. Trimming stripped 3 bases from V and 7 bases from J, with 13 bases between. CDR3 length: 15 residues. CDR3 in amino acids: CASSEGAKKNSPLHF. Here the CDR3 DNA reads TGTGCCAGCAGTGAGGGGGCGAAAAAGAATTCACCCCTCCACTTT.

The CDR3 protein is CASSYGRGMYEQYF. CDR3 in DNA: TGTGCCAGCAGTTACGGCAGGGGGATGTACGAGCAGTACTTC. This chain connects TRBV6-5 to TRBJ2-7, with TRBD1 matching over 7 bases. This CDR3 comprises 14 residues. V lost 2 bases, J lost 4 bases, and 5 bases stayed unmatched. Germline V gene lookup returns CDR1 MNHEY and CDR2 SVGAGI.

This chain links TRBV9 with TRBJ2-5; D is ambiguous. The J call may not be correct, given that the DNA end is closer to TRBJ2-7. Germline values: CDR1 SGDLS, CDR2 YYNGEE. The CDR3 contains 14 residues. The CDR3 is CASSVAPTGYEQYF. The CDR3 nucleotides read TGTGCCAGCAGCGTAGCCCCCACGGGCTACGAGCAGTACTTC.

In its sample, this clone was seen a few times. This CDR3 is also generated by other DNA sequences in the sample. CDR3 DNA: TGTGCCAGCAGCCTCGCTGGAGGAGGGTACGAGCAGTACTTC. Translating gives CASSLAGGGYEQYF. The chain recombines TRBV11-2 with TRBJ2-7; D is possibly TRBD2 (6 bases). This CDR3 is built from 14 residues. Trimming left V 5 bases short and J 4 bases short, with 15 bases between. Germline V gives CDR1 SGHAT, CDR2 FQNNGV.

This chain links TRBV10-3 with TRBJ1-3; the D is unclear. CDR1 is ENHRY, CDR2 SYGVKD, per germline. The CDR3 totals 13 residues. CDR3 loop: CGTTSASGNTIYF. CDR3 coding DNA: TGTGGCACCACCTCGGCCTCTGGAAACACCATATATTTT.

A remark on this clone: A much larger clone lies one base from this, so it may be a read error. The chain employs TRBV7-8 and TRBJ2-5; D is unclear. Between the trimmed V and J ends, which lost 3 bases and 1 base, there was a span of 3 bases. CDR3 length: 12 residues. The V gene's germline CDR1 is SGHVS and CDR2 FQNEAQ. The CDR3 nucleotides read TGTGCCAGCAGCTTTCCCCAAGAGACCCAGTACTTC. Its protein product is CASSFPQETQYF. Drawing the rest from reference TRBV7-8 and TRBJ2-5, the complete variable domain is GAGVSQSPRYKVAKRGQDVALRCDPISGHVSLFWYQQALGQGPEFLTYFQNEAQLDKSGLPSDRFFAERPEGSVSTLKIQRTQQEDSAVYLCASSFPQETQYFGPGTRLLVL.

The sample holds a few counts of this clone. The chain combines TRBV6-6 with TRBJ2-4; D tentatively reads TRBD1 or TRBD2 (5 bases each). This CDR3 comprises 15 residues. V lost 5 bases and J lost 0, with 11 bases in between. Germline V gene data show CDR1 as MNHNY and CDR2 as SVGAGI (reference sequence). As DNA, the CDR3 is TGTGCCAGCAGTCCTGGGGGTTTAGCCAAAAACATTCAGTACTTC. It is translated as CASSPGGLAKNIQYF.

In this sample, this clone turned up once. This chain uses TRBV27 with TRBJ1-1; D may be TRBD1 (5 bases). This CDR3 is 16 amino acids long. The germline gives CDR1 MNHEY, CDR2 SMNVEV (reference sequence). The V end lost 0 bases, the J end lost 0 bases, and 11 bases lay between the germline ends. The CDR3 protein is CASSLSRRTLNTEAFF. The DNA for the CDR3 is TGTGCCAGCAGTTTATCGAGGCGGACATTGAACACTGAAGCTTTCTTT.

The DNA of the CDR3 is TGTGCCAGCAGCCGATCTCGGTTCATGAACACTGAAGCTTTCTTT. Amino acid sequence: CASSRSRFMNTEAFF. The chain employs TRBV7-2 and TRBJ1-1; unclear D gene. Germline V gives CDR1 SGHTA, CDR2 FQGNSA. V shed 5 bases and J shed 0 bases, with 13 bases lying between them. The CDR3 extends over 15 amino acids.

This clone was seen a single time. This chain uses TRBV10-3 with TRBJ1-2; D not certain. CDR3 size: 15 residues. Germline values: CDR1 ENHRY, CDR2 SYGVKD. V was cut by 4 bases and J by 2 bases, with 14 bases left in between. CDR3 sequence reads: CAISARLGENYGYTF. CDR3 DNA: TGTGCCATCAGTGCTAGGTTGGGCGAGAACTATGGCTACACCTTC.

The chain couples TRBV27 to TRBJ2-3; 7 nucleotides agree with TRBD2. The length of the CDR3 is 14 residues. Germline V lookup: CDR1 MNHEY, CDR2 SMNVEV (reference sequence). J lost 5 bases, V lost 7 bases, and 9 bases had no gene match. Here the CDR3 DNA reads TGTGCCAGCATGCGTAGTGGGAGGGTAGATACGCAGTATTTT. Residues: CASMRSGRVDTQYF.

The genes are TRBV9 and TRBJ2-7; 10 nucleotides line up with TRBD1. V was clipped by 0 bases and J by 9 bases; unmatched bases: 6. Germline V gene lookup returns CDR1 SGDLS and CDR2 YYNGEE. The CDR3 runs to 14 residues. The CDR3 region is CASSVEGQGLVQYF. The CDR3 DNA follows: TGTGCCAGCAGCGTAGAGGGACAGGGGTTGGTGCAGTACTTC.

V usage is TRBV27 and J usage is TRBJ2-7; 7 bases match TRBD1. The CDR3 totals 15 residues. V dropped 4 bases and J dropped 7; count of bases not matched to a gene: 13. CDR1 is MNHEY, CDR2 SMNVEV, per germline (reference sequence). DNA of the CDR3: TGTGCCAGCAGTTCTACTAGACAGGGTCGGGGAGAGCAGTACTTC. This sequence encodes CASSSTRQGRGEQYF.

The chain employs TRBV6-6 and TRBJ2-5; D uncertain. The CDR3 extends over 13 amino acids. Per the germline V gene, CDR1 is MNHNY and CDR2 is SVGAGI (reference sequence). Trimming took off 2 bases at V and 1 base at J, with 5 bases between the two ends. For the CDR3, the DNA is TGTGCCAGCAGTTACCGTTCCCAAGAGACCCAGTACTTC. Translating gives CASSYRSQETQYF.

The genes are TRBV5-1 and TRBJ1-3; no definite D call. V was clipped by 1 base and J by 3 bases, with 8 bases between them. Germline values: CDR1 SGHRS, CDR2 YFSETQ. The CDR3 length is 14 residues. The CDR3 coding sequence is TGCGCCAGCAGCTTGCTTGGTCTTGGAAACACCATATATTTT. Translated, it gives CASSLLGLGNTIYF. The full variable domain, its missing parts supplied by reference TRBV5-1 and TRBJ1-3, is KAGVTQTPRYLIKTRGQQVTLSCSPISGHRSVSWYQQTPGQGLQFLFEYFSETQRNKGNFPGRFSGRQFSNSRSEMNVSTLELGDSALYLCASSLLGLGNTIYFGEGSWLTVV.

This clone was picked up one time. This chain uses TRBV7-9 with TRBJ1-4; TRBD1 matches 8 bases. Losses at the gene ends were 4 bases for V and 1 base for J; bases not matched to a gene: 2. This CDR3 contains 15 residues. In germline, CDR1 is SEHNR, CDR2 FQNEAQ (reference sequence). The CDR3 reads CASSSGQGTNEKLFF. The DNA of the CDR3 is TGTGCCAGCAGCTCCGGACAGGGAACTAATGAAAAACTGTTTTTT.

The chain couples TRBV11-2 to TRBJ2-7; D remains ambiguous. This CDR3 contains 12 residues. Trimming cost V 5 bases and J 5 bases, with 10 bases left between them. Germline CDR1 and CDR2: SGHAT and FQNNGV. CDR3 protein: CASSAGSHEQYF. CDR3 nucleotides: TGTGCCAGCAGCGCCGGTAGTCACGAGCAGTACTTC.